The 9 T cell receptor beta chains below all came from one sample that was sequenced in a study of cytomegalovirus exposure and HLA in healthy donors. The PCR ran on 60 Vbeta and 13 Jbeta primers. Repertoires were generated with immunoSEQ multiplex PCR, while TCRdb's copy carries only in-frame clones and drops some. This sample contains 35,000 to 45,000 clones. The specimen was PBMCs. Source of these receptors: a man younger than 45 in good health and CMV-seronegative.

J is TRBJ1-2 and V is TRBV2, with TRBD1 as a possible D gene (6 bases). Germline CDR1 SNHLY, CDR2 FYNNEI. The germline V and J ends were trimmed by 5 bases and 4 bases, with 17 bases remaining between them. This CDR3 is 15 amino acids long. The CDR3 is CASSLQGQGLYGYTF. In DNA form, the CDR3 reads TGTGCCAGCAGTTTACAGGGTCAGGGCCTCTATGGCTACACCTTC. Supplemented by reference TRBV2 and TRBJ1-2, the full variable domain reads EPEVTQTPSHQVTQMGQEVILRCVPISNHLYFYWYRQILGQKVEFLVSFYNNEISEKSEIFDDQFSVERPDGSNFTLKIRSTKLEDSAMYFCASSLQGQGLYGYTFGSGTRLTVV.

V usage is TRBV9 and J usage is TRBJ1-1; D is ambiguous. Trimming stripped 0 bases from V and 0 bases from J, with 9 bases between. Germline V gene data show CDR1 as SGDLS and CDR2 as YYNGEE. The CDR3 runs to 15 residues. The CDR3 bases are TGTGCCAGCAGCGTAGTTGAAGCCTTGAACACTGAAGCTTTCTTT. It yields the protein CASSVVEALNTEAFF. Combining the CDR3 with reference TRBV9 and TRBJ1-1 gives the whole variable domain DSGVTQTPKHLITATGQRVTLRCSPRSGDLSVYWYQQSLDQGLQFLIQYYNGEERAKGNILERFSAQQFPDLHSELNLSSLELGDSALYFCASSVVEALNTEAFFGQGTRLTVV.

The rearrangement joins TRBV11-2 to TRBJ2-3, with 7 bases fitting TRBD2. The CDR3 loop spans 16 amino acids. Germline V gives CDR1 SGHAT, CDR2 FQNNGV. V lost 5 bases, J lost 8 bases, and 16 bases stayed unmatched. The CDR3, as DNA: TGTGCCAGCAGCCAAACTAAGACTAGCTTGCTCTCTACGCAGTATTTT. Translation: CASSQTKTSLLSTQYF.

The chain is built from TRBV19 and TRBJ2-7; 8 bases map to TRBD2. The CDR3 extends over 13 amino acids. V was pared by 7 bases and J by 4 bases, with 6 bases of the junction left unmatched. Per the germline V gene, CDR1 is LNHDA and CDR2 is SQIVND (reference sequence). This CDR3 is CASNRGGLYEQYF. The CDR3 coding sequence is TGTGCCAGTAACCGCGGGGGGCTTTACGAGCAGTACTTC. The entire variable domain, with the rest obtained from reference TRBV19 and TRBJ2-7, is as follows: DGGITQSPKYLFRKEGQNVTLSCEQNLNHDAMYWYRQDPGQGLRLIYYSQIVNDFQKGDIAEGYSVSREKKESFPLTVTSAQKNPTAFYLCASNRGGLYEQYFGPGTRLTVT.

The genes are TRBV4-3 and TRBJ1-2; D is possibly TRBD1 (6 bases). Trimming took 1 base from V and 6 from J, leaving 18 bases between them. This CDR3 region has 16 residues. Germline V gene lookup returns CDR1 LGHNA and CDR2 YSLEER. The CDR3 region has the DNA TGCGCCAGCAGCCAAGTCCCAGGGGTGACTATTGATGGCTACACCTTC. Its translation: CASSQVPGVTIDGYTF.

The V gene is TRBV11-2, the J gene TRBJ1-6; TRBD1 might be the D (6 bases). This CDR3 spans 15 amino acids. Germline lookup yields CDR1 SGHAT and CDR2 FQNNGV. The V end was cut by 4 bases, the J end by 5 bases, with 12 bases between. The CDR3 spells CASSSTQGNNSPLHF. CDR3 bases: TGTGCCAGCAGCTCCACACAGGGTAATAATTCACCCCTCCACTTT.

The rearrangement uses TRBV4-3 and TRBJ2-3, with a tentative D call TRBD2 (6 bases). Germline CDR1 reads LGHNA; CDR2 reads YSLEER. The CDR3 loop spans 14 amino acids. The V gene lost 1 base and the J gene lost 4 bases, with 9 bases spanning the gap. CDR3 region: CASSQGGDADTQYF. The CDR3 coding sequence is TGCGCCAGCAGCCAAGGGGGGGATGCAGATACGCAGTATTTT.

To note about this clone: At one end, the junction sequence differs from germline, possibly due to a read error. Other DNA sequences in the sample encode the same CDR3. The J gene is TRBJ1-6, the V gene TRBV5-1, with TRBD1 matching 7 bases. Germline-derived CDR1 and CDR2 are SGHRS and YFSETQ. This CDR3 has 16 residues. The CDR3 DNA follows: TGCGCCAGCAGCCCGGACAGGAGCTCCTATAATTCACCCCTACACTTT. Translated, it gives CASSPDRSSYNSPLHF.

J is TRBJ2-7 and V is TRBV27; 9 bases line up with TRBD1. There are 15 residues in the CDR3. The trim removed 0 bases at V and 6 bases at J, leaving 6 bases unmatched. CDR1 and CDR2 from the germline V gene are MNHEY and SMNVEV (reference sequence). In DNA form, the CDR3 reads TGTGCCAGCAGTTTATCGGACAGGGGACGTCGCGAGCAGTACTTC. Protein sequence: CASSLSDRGRREQYF.